A single sample is the source of the 27 T cell receptor beta chains below, sequenced in a study of T-cell reconstitution after alpha-beta-depleted transplantation in children (dated by TCRdb to 2015 to 2016). Library generation was performed with PCR. Sequencing used an Illumina HiSeq 2500. To normalize quantification of the TCRbeta repertoire, the TCR libraries were built with molecular barcoding that relied on unique molecular identifiers. The public reads were reanalyzed by TCRdb: fastp trimming at Q25, MiXCR alignment, in-frame beta chains only. One record per CDR3 amino acid sequence lists the most common genes and DNA. The sample records about a million distinct CDR3 sequences, 25% to 30% of which are singletons. Of the sample, 28% is held by the ten largest clones. What the treatment or condition label conveys for this sample: allogeneic hematopoietic cell transplantation with graft depleted of TCRalphabeta T cells and CD19 B cells.

The material was PBMCs, mostly from graft donor cells, obtained 360 days after TCRalphabeta/CD19-depleted stem cell transplant. These receptors came from a boy in the first two years of life who had a stem cell transplant for SCID, so the T cells may come from the graft donor.

This clonotype was recorded a few times. V and J are TRBV6-5 and TRBJ2-5; D ambiguous. Germline assignment: CDR1 MNHEY and CDR2 SVGAGI. This CDR3 contains 15 residues. V lost 2 bases and J lost 1, with 11 bases in between. The CDR3 loop is CASSYGSKGQETQYF. The CDR3 DNA is TGTGCCAGCAGTTACGGGTCTAAGGGCCAAGAGACCCAGTACTTC.

V is TRBV5-1 and J is TRBJ2-1; 8 bases fit TRBD2. V dropped 0 bases and J dropped 4; count of bases not matched to a gene: 6. Germline V gives CDR1 SGHRS, CDR2 YFSETQ. The CDR3 length is 16 residues. The CDR3 loop reads CASSLEWAGGYNEQFF. In DNA, the CDR3 is TGCGCCAGCAGCTTGGAGTGGGCGGGGGGATACAATGAGCAGTTCTTC.

This clonotype was detected a few times. One end of the junction is discordant with germline, which a read error may explain. The chain links TRBV4-1 to TRBJ2-3, with a tentative D call TRBD2 (5 bases). Germline V gene data show CDR1 as MGHRA and CDR2 as YSYEKL. This CDR3 comprises 17 residues. The CDR3 sequence: CASSKEGAASGTDTQYF. The DNA for the CDR3 is TGCGCCAGCAGCAAAGAGGGCGCGGCTAGTGGGACAGATACGCAGTATTTT.

The rearrangement joins TRBV7-3 to TRBJ2-1; weak D call: TRBD1 (6 bases). V lost 1 base to trimming and J lost 5 bases, with 12 bases between them. From germline, CDR1 is SGHTA and CDR2 FQGTGA. This CDR3 contains 15 residues. CDR3: CASSLRTGPNNEQFF. CDR3 DNA: TGTGCCAGCAGCTTAAGAACAGGGCCGAACAATGAGCAGTTCTTC. Full variable domain (outside the CDR3, taken from reference TRBV7-3 and TRBJ2-1): GAGVSQTPSNKVTEKGKYVELRCDPISGHTALYWYRQSLGQGPEFLIYFQGTGAADDSGLPNDRFFAVRPEGSVSTLKIQRTERGDSAVYLCASSLRTGPNNEQFFGPGTRLTVL.

The chain joins TRBV6-2 or TRBV6-3 to TRBJ2-3; 8 bases are shared with TRBD1. J lost 6 bases, V lost 2 bases, and 4 bases had no gene match. In germline, CDR1 is MNHEY, CDR2 SVGEGT. This CDR3 comprises 14 residues. CDR3 sequence: CASSYGRGHDTQYF. CDR3 bases: TGTGCCAGCAGTTACGGCAGGGGGCATGATACGCAGTATTTT.

The chain carries TRBV5-5 and TRBJ2-5; D ambiguous. Germline V gene sequence: CDR1 SGHKS, CDR2 YYEKEE (reference sequence). This CDR3 contains 14 residues. The ends were cut back, 1 base at V and 7 bases at J, with 14 bases in the middle. CDR3 residues: CASSLPKSGWTQYF. The CDR3 bases are TGTGCCAGCAGCTTGCCTAAATCTGGGTGGACCCAGTACTTC.

The chain uses TRBV6-1 and TRBJ2-1, with 10 positions matching TRBD2. V was pared by 8 bases and J by 0 bases, with 1 base of the junction left unmatched. This CDR3 spans 14 amino acids. Germline V CDR1 and CDR2: MNHNS, SASEGT. CDR3 in DNA: TGTGCCAGCGCTAGCGGGGGCTCCTACAATGAGCAGTTCTTC. It yields the protein CASASGGSYNEQFF.

This clonotype was observed a few times. This CDR3 reads CASSYSLTIGRGETQYF. DNA for the CDR3: TGTGCCAGCAGTTATTCCCTGACGATCGGGCGCGGAGAGACCCAGTACTTC. The V and J genes are TRBV5-6 and TRBJ2-5; D gene uncertain. Germline-derived CDR1 and CDR2 are SGHDT and YYEEEE. The length of the CDR3 is 17 residues. Trimming left V 5 bases short and J 4 bases short, with 24 bases between.

The chain recombines TRBV10-3 with TRBJ2-6; possibly TRBD1 or TRBD2 for D (5 bases each). This CDR3 is 18 amino acids long. CDR1 and CDR2 (germline): ENHRY, SYGVKD. The germline V and J ends were trimmed by 3 bases and 0 bases, with 15 bases remaining between them. In nucleotides, the CDR3 is TGTGCCATCAGTGAACGAGGGGTGACCCTCTCTGGGGCCAACGTCCTGACTTTC. This sequence encodes CAISERGVTLSGANVLTF.

The rearrangement links TRBV30 to TRBJ2-2; TRBD1 matches 7 bases. Germline V lookup: CDR1 GTSNPN, CDR2 SVGIG (reference sequence). This CDR3 contains 14 residues. V shed 1 base and J 6 bases; nucleotides not matched to a gene: 5. CDR3 loop: CAWSEGALAGELFF. In DNA, the CDR3 is TGTGCCTGGAGTGAGGGGGCGCTTGCCGGGGAGCTGTTTTTT. Variable domain in full (rest from reference TRBV30 and TRBJ2-2): SQTIHQWPATLVQPVGSPLSLECTVEGTSNPNLYWYRQAAGRGLQLLFYSVGIGQISSEVPQNLSASRPQDRQFILSSKKLLLSDSGFYLCAWSEGALAGELFFGEGSRLTVL.

V gene TRBV6-1 combines with J gene TRBJ1-3; D ambiguous. The CDR3 is made up of 15 amino acids. The germline V gene encodes CDR1 MNHNS and CDR2 SASEGT. Trimming left V 0 bases short and J 2 bases short, with 8 bases between. CDR3 sequence (DNA): TGTGCCAGCAGTGAAGCTTGGACGGCTGGAAACACCATATATTTT. This sequence encodes CASSEAWTAGNTIYF.

V is TRBV13 and J is TRBJ2-1; a weak D match, TRBD1 (6 bases). With 5 bases removed from V and 7 bases from J, the gap between germline ends came to 9 bases. Germline V gene lookup returns CDR1 PRHDT and CDR2 FYEKMQ (reference sequence). CDR3 length: 12 residues. The CDR3, as DNA: TGTGCCAGCAGCACGGACAGTAATGAGCAGTTCTTC. This gives the protein CASSTDSNEQFF.

The J gene is TRBJ2-7, the V gene TRBV20-1; D is unclear. Germline V gene data show CDR1 as DFQATT and CDR2 as SNEGSKA (reference sequence). Deletions cut 5 bases from V and 7 bases from J, with 12 bases between. CDR3 size: 11 residues. CDR3 DNA: TGCAGTGCTCCCTTGGTGGGGGAGCAGTACTTC. Encoded protein: CSAPLVGEQYF.

Only a few counts were recorded for this clonotype. The chain recombines TRBV12-3 or TRBV12-4 with TRBJ2-1, with TRBD2 matching over 11 bases. This CDR3 is 15 amino acids long. V lost 2 bases and J lost 8; bases outside the gene matches: 5. CDR3 nucleotide sequence: TGTGCCAGCAGTTTATCTAGCGGGGGGCGGGATGAGCAGTTCTTC. It specifies CASSLSSGGRDEQFF.

This chain joins TRBV20-1 and TRBJ2-7; 10 bases align to TRBD1. The germline V gene encodes CDR1 DFQATT and CDR2 SNEGSKA (reference sequence). CDR3 length: 14 amino acids. J lost 5 bases, V lost 6 bases, and 10 bases had no gene match. The CDR3 DNA is TGCAGTGCCGGCGTCGGGACAGGGGACCACGAGCAGTACTTC. Encoded protein: CSAGVGTGDHEQYF.

The V and J genes are TRBV6-5 and TRBJ1-2; D might be TRBD1 (6 bases). CDR3 length equals 13 residues. The germline CDR1 and CDR2 sequences are MNHEY and SVGAGI. Trimming pared 2 bases from V and 8 bases from J, leaving 12 bases between. CDR3 loop: CASSYTRGEGYTF. For the CDR3, the DNA is TGTGCCAGCAGTTACACCAGGGGTGAGGGCTACACCTTC.

V gene TRBV15 combines with J gene TRBJ2-3; D uncertain. Germline V lookup: CDR1 LNHNV, CDR2 YYDKDF (reference sequence). This CDR3 region has 17 residues. Trimming shortened V by 0 bases and J by 4 bases, and 17 bases separated the two germline ends. The CDR3 sequence is CATSRDRAERVSDTQYF. In DNA form, the CDR3 reads TGTGCCACCAGCAGAGATAGGGCGGAGAGAGTTTCAGATACGCAGTATTTT.

This clonotype has a handful of counts. The rearrangement joins TRBV28 to TRBJ2-7, with 7 bases lining up with TRBD1. Germline CDR1 reads MDHEN; CDR2 reads SYDVKM. This CDR3 has 15 amino acids. V lost 6 bases, J lost 2 bases, and 10 bases stayed unmatched. The CDR3 loop is CASSQVGQLPYEQYF. CDR3 sequence (DNA): TGTGCCAGCAGCCAAGTGGGACAGTTGCCCTACGAGCAGTACTTC.

This chain links TRBV11-2 with TRBJ1-1, with D perhaps matching TRBD1 (5 bases). Trimming shortened V by 2 bases and J by 11 bases, and 21 bases separated the two germline ends. Looked up from germline, CDR1 is SGHAT and CDR2 is FQNNGV. CDR3 length: 15 residues. CDR3 sequence: CASSLRASRVAEAFF. The CDR3 coding sequence is TGTGCCAGCAGCTTAAGGGCCAGCAGGGTGGCGGAGGCTTTCTTT.

The chain employs TRBV20-1 and TRBJ1-2, with D tentatively TRBD1 (5 bases). Germline V gives CDR1 DFQATT, CDR2 SNEGSKA (reference sequence). Trimming took off 1 base at V and 2 bases at J, with 20 bases between the two ends. The CDR3 length is 17 residues. The CDR3 protein is CSARAVQGSFANYGYTF. The CDR3, as DNA: TGCAGTGCTAGAGCGGTGCAGGGTTCTTTCGCGAACTATGGCTACACCTTC.

The chain joins TRBV5-1 to TRBJ1-1; maybe TRBD1 (6 bases). Trimming shortened V by 7 bases and J by 3 bases, and 22 bases separated the two germline ends. This CDR3 comprises 16 residues. Germline-derived CDR1 and CDR2 are SGHRS and YFSETQ. The CDR3 nucleotides read TGCGCCAGCCACCTGATTCCAGGGGCCCCCGACACTGAAGCTTTCTTT. Translation gives CASHLIPGAPDTEAFF.

The genes are TRBV12-3 or TRBV12-4 and TRBJ1-1; 12 nucleotides agree with TRBD1. The length of the CDR3 is 16 residues. V shed 6 bases and J 3 bases; nucleotides not matched to a gene: 8. For the CDR3, the DNA is TGTGCCAGCAGGCCCGGGACAGGGGGCCCCTACACTGAAGCTTTCTTT. Translated, it gives CASRPGTGGPYTEAFF.

The chain employs TRBV5-6 and TRBJ2-7; unclear D gene. The CDR3 sequence is 15 residues long. Per the germline V gene, CDR1 is SGHDT and CDR2 is YYEEEE. Trimming shortened V by 4 bases and J by 4 bases, and 18 bases separated the two germline ends. CDR3 residues: CASSRLYPEHYEQYF. CDR3 coding DNA: TGTGCCAGCAGCCGTCTATACCCCGAGCATTACGAGCAGTACTTC.

This chain joins TRBV24-1 and TRBJ2-1; TRBD1 matches 10 bases. Unmatched junction bases numbered 8, after V lost 5 bases and J lost 8 bases. Germline V gene sequence: CDR1 KGHDR, CDR2 SFDVKD. The CDR3 totals 15 residues. The CDR3 spells CATSASGQGLHEQFF. The DNA for the CDR3 is TGTGCCACCAGTGCATCGGGACAGGGGCTCCATGAGCAGTTCTTC.

The chain is built from TRBV27 and TRBJ2-5; 9 positions agree with TRBD1. After removal of 3 bases from V and 2 bases from J, the junction contained 4 bases not matched to a gene. The CDR3 consists of 15 residues. Germline-derived CDR1 and CDR2 are MNHEY and SMNVEV (reference sequence). The CDR3 DNA reads TGTGCCAGCAGTTTTTACGGACAGGGGCAAGAGACCCAGTACTTC. This codes for CASSFYGQGQETQYF.

Regarding this clonotype: The final CDR3 position lacks the conserved phenylalanine or tryptophan, pointing to a likely read error. Because the CDR3's place on the DNA is in doubt, the DNA is left out and the CDR3 is given as listed by TCRdb. The V call is TRBV20-1, the J call TRBJ2-1; TRBD2 is the table's D call and was not checked against the DNA. The CDR3 numbers 13 amino acids, ends counted. Germline CDR1 reads DFQATT; CDR2 reads SNEGSKA (reference sequence). This CDR3 is CSARVSASGATGL.

The CDR3 here is CASRWGGGGNQPQHF. In DNA form, the CDR3 reads TGTGCCAGTAGGTGGGGCGGAGGGGGCAATCAGCCCCAGCATTTT. The J gene is TRBJ1-5, the V gene TRBV19; D is perhaps TRBD1 (5 bases). Trimming removed 6 bases at V and 2 bases at J, with 14 bases between. This CDR3 has 15 amino acids. CDR1 and CDR2 from the germline V gene are LNHDA and SQIVND (reference sequence).